These T cell receptor beta chains were read from a single sample in a study of shared clonotypes between healthy human individuals. Here immunoSEQ multiplex PCR was the method, and the copy in TCRdb shows in-frame clones only, minus some. Of 2 million or so clones detected, approximately 94% appear once; the ten largest clones hold 1% to 1.3%. The specimen was naive CD8+ T cells sorted from blood. These receptors all come from a man younger than 35 in good health. The CDR3 runs from the conserved cysteine through the conserved F or W. Fields, in order: J gene, CDR3 length, clone size, D gene, V gene, CDR3 protein, CDR3 DNA. A D gene is named only where the DNA matches it firmly. Size tells how often a clone was seen (once, few, many) or the class of an expanded clone, and some rows leave it out.

j_gene: TRBJ2-4; len: 15; abundance: NA; d_gene: NA; v_gene: TRBV4-1; CDR3aa: CASSQDEGGRNIQYF; CDR3nt: TGCGCCAGCAGCCAAGACGAGGGGGGTCGGAACATTCAGTACTTC
j_gene: TRBJ1-1; len: 13; abundance: NA; d_gene: NA; v_gene: TRBV2; CDR3aa: CASMGTVNTEAFF; CDR3nt: TGTGCCAGCATGGGAACGGTGAACACTGAAGCTTTCTTT
j_gene: TRBJ2-5; len: 15; abundance: NA; d_gene: NA; v_gene: TRBV9; CDR3aa: CASSASGQAGETQYF; CDR3nt: TGTGCCAGCAGCGCAAGCGGCCAGGCGGGAGAGACCCAGTACTTC
j_gene: TRBJ2-1; len: 14; abundance: NA; d_gene: TRBD2; v_gene: TRBV5-6; CDR3aa: CASTPGLAGVFEFF; CDR3nt: TGTGCCAGCACCCCTGGACTAGCGGGAGTTTTCGAGTTCTTC
j_gene: TRBJ2-7; len: 12; abundance: many; d_gene: NA; v_gene: TRBV30; CDR3aa: CAWSPPPGLQYF; CDR3nt: TGTGCCTGGAGTCCACCCCCCGGCTTACAGTACTTC
j_gene: TRBJ1-5; len: 14; abundance: NA; d_gene: NA; v_gene: TRBV30; CDR3aa: CAWSVGQSNQPQHF; CDR3nt: TGTGCCTGGAGTGTTGGACAGAGCAATCAGCCCCAGCATTTT
j_gene: TRBJ2-7; len: 14; abundance: NA; d_gene: TRBD1; v_gene: TRBV6-1; CDR3aa: CASTPGQGLYEQYF; CDR3nt: TGTGCCAGCACCCCGGGACAGGGTCTCTACGAGCAGTACTTC
j_gene: TRBJ2-7; len: 15; abundance: NA; d_gene: TRBD1; v_gene: TRBV4-1; CDR3aa: CASSRGQGGKYEQYF; CDR3nt: TGCGCCAGCAGCCGGGGACAGGGGGGGAAGTACGAGCAGTACTTC
j_gene: TRBJ2-7; len: 14; abundance: NA; d_gene: NA; v_gene: TRBV11-2; CDR3aa: CASTVYWDYHEQYF; CDR3nt: TGTGCCAGCACCGTTTATTGGGATTACCACGAGCAGTACTTC
j_gene: TRBJ1-6; len: 14; abundance: NA; d_gene: NA; v_gene: TRBV27; CDR3aa: CASSLGGANSPLHF; CDR3nt: TGTGCCAGCAGTTTGGGGGGCGCGAATTCACCCCTCCACTTT
j_gene: TRBJ2-5; len: 13; abundance: NA; d_gene: NA; v_gene: TRBV5-6; CDR3aa: CASTYTVQETQYF; CDR3nt: TGTGCCAGCACCTACACCGTCCAAGAGACCCAGTACTTC
j_gene: TRBJ1-3; len: 14; abundance: NA; d_gene: TRBD1; v_gene: TRBV6-5; CDR3aa: CASSYGTGSFAIYF; CDR3nt: TGTGCCAGCAGTTACGGGACAGGTTCTTTCGCCATATATTTT
j_gene: TRBJ2-7; len: 14; abundance: NA; d_gene: NA; v_gene: TRBV10-3; CDR3aa: CAISEQGPFEEQYF; CDR3nt: TGTGCCATCAGTGAACAGGGTCCCTTCGAGGAGCAGTACTTC
j_gene: TRBJ2-2; len: 17; abundance: NA; d_gene: NA; v_gene: TRBV19; CDR3aa: CASSIDLEGPLTGELFF; CDR3nt: TGTGCCAGTAGTATAGATCTGGAGGGGCCCTTAACCGGGGAGCTGTTTTTT
j_gene: TRBJ2-1; len: 17; abundance: NA; d_gene: TRBD2; v_gene: TRBV7-6; CDR3aa: CASSPRGPGGSYNEQFF; CDR3nt: TGTGCCAGCAGCCCGCGGGGACCGGGGGGATCCTACAATGAGCAGTTCTTC
j_gene: TRBJ1-1; len: 13; abundance: NA; d_gene: NA; v_gene: TRBV4-2; CDR3aa: CASSQGGNTEAFF; CDR3nt: TGTGCCAGCAGCCAAGGGGGGAACACTGAAGCTTTCTTT
j_gene: TRBJ1-1; len: 13; abundance: NA; d_gene: NA; v_gene: TRBV4-1; CDR3aa: CASSRTVNTEAFF; CDR3nt: TGCGCCAGCAGTAGGACAGTGAACACTGAAGCTTTCTTT
j_gene: TRBJ2-1; len: 15; abundance: NA; d_gene: NA; v_gene: TRBV10-1; CDR3aa: CASSEGLSSYNEQFF; CDR3nt: TGCGCCAGCAGTGAAGGCTTAAGCTCCTACAATGAGCAGTTCTTC
j_gene: TRBJ2-1; len: 14; abundance: NA; d_gene: TRBD1; v_gene: TRBV30; CDR3aa: CAWTPGTGANEQFF; CDR3nt: TGTGCCTGGACGCCCGGGACAGGGGCCAATGAGCAGTTCTTC
j_gene: TRBJ2-7; len: 15; abundance: NA; d_gene: TRBD2; v_gene: TRBV19; CDR3aa: CASSLAGGASYEQYF; CDR3nt: TGTGCCAGTAGCCTGGCGGGGGGGGCCAGCTACGAGCAGTACTTC
j_gene: TRBJ2-1; len: 15; abundance: NA; d_gene: TRBD2; v_gene: TRBV7-8; CDR3aa: CASSGTSGSGNEQFF; CDR3nt: TGTGCCAGCAGTGGGACTAGCGGGAGTGGCAATGAGCAATTCTTC
j_gene: TRBJ2-5; len: 13; abundance: NA; d_gene: NA; v_gene: TRBV27; CDR3aa: CASSLWGPETQYF; CDR3nt: TGTGCCAGCAGTTTATGGGGCCCAGAGACCCAGTACTTC
j_gene: TRBJ2-3; len: 15; abundance: NA; d_gene: NA; v_gene: TRBV7-6; CDR3aa: CASSLGGGRADTQYF; CDR3nt: TGTGCCAGCAGCTTAGGGGGGGGCCGAGCAGATACGCAGTATTTT
j_gene: TRBJ2-5; len: 17; abundance: NA; d_gene: TRBD2; v_gene: TRBV7-8; CDR3aa: CASSSPRGVGPWETQYF; CDR3nt: TGTGCCAGCAGCTCTCCCCGGGGGGTTGGGCCGTGGGAGACCCAGTACTTC
j_gene: TRBJ1-1; len: 15; abundance: NA; d_gene: TRBD1; v_gene: TRBV27; CDR3aa: CASSLDRGRGTEAFF; CDR3nt: TGTGCCAGCAGTTTAGATAGGGGGCGGGGGACTGAAGCTTTCTTT
j_gene: TRBJ1-2; len: 12; abundance: NA; d_gene: NA; v_gene: TRBV6-6; CDR3aa: CASRFEVGGYTF; CDR3nt: TGTGCCAGCAGATTCGAGGTGGGCGGCTACACCTTC
j_gene: TRBJ2-7; len: 11; abundance: once; d_gene: NA; v_gene: TRBV28; CDR3aa: CASSSGYEQYF; CDR3nt: TGTGCCAGCAGTTCCGGCTACGAGCAGTACTTC
j_gene: TRBJ1-1; len: 16; abundance: NA; d_gene: NA; v_gene: TRBV7-9; CDR3aa: CASSLGKGRGTTEAFF; CDR3nt: TGTGCCAGCAGCTTAGGAAAGGGGCGGGGGACCACTGAAGCTTTCTTT
j_gene: TRBJ2-7; len: 15; abundance: NA; d_gene: TRBD1; v_gene: TRBV7-9; CDR3aa: CASSLPDRGYYEQYF; CDR3nt: TGTGCCAGCAGCTTACCGGACAGGGGATACTACGAGCAGTACTTC
j_gene: TRBJ2-1; len: 14; abundance: NA; d_gene: NA; v_gene: TRBV30; CDR3aa: CAWSVAPGWDEQFF; CDR3nt: TGTGCCTGGAGTGTGGCTCCCGGGTGGGATGAGCAGTTCTTC
j_gene: TRBJ2-4; len: 16; abundance: NA; d_gene: TRBD1; v_gene: TRBV4-1; CDR3aa: CASSQVGTVAKNIQYF; CDR3nt: TGCGCCAGCAGCCAAGTGGGGACAGTAGCCAAAAACATTCAGTACTTC
j_gene: TRBJ2-5; len: 13; abundance: NA; d_gene: NA; v_gene: TRBV15; CDR3aa: CATSRGIQETQYF; CDR3nt: TGTGCCACCAGCAGGGGGATCCAAGAGACCCAGTACTTC
j_gene: TRBJ2-7; len: 15; abundance: NA; d_gene: NA; v_gene: TRBV19; CDR3aa: CASSPSGTDYYEQYF; CDR3nt: TGTGCCAGTTCCCCGTCCGGGACGGACTACTACGAGCAGTACTTC
j_gene: TRBJ1-5; len: 14; abundance: once; d_gene: TRBD1; v_gene: TRBV27; CDR3aa: CASSNTGGHQPQHF; CDR3nt: TGTGCCAGCAGCAACACAGGGGGGCATCAGCCCCAGCATTTT
j_gene: TRBJ1-3; len: 16; abundance: NA; d_gene: NA; v_gene: TRBV23-1; CDR3aa: CASSQSGTYSGNTIYF; CDR3nt: TGCGCCAGCAGTCAATCGGGGACCTACTCTGGAAACACCATATATTTT
j_gene: TRBJ2-1; len: 13; abundance: NA; d_gene: NA; v_gene: TRBV7-9; CDR3aa: CASSQYYDNEQFF; CDR3nt: TGTGCCAGCAGCCAATACTACGACAATGAGCAGTTCTTC
j_gene: TRBJ2-7; len: 15; abundance: NA; d_gene: TRBD2; v_gene: TRBV6-5; CDR3aa: CASRAGTSGSYEQYF; CDR3nt: TGTGCCAGCAGAGCAGGGACTAGCGGATCCTACGAGCAGTACTTC
j_gene: TRBJ2-1; len: 14; abundance: NA; d_gene: TRBD2; v_gene: TRBV29-1; CDR3aa: CSVEGRGAWNEQFF; CDR3nt: TGCAGCGTTGAGGGGCGGGGGGCCTGGAATGAGCAGTTCTTC
j_gene: TRBJ2-3; len: 13; abundance: NA; d_gene: TRBD2; v_gene: TRBV7-9; CDR3aa: CASSSSGTDTQYF; CDR3nt: TGTGCCAGCAGTAGTAGCGGGACGGATACGCAGTATTTT
j_gene: TRBJ1-3; len: 15; abundance: NA; d_gene: NA; v_gene: TRBV7-8; CDR3aa: CASSLLSSSGNTIYF; CDR3nt: TGTGCCAGCAGCTTACTGTCCTCTTCTGGAAACACCATATATTTT
j_gene: TRBJ2-2; len: 20; abundance: NA; d_gene: NA; v_gene: TRBV4-3; CDR3aa: CASSQDPTASPEVGTGELFF; CDR3nt: TGCGCCAGCAGCCAAGATCCGACGGCTTCCCCCGAAGTGGGCACCGGGGAGCTGTTTTTT
j_gene: TRBJ2-1; len: 13; abundance: NA; d_gene: NA; v_gene: TRBV13; CDR3aa: CASSSPYYNEQFF; CDR3nt: TGTGCCAGCAGCTCCCCCTACTACAATGAGCAGTTCTTC
j_gene: TRBJ1-1; len: 15; abundance: NA; d_gene: TRBD1; v_gene: TRBV7-9; CDR3aa: CASSLAGQGNTEAFF; CDR3nt: TGTGCCAGCAGCTTAGCCGGACAGGGGAACACTGAAGCTTTCTTT
j_gene: TRBJ1-3; len: 13; abundance: NA; d_gene: NA; v_gene: TRBV10-2; CDR3aa: CASSETSGNTIYF; CDR3nt: TGCGCCAGCAGTGAAACGTCTGGAAACACCATATATTTT
j_gene: TRBJ2-2; len: 15; abundance: NA; d_gene: NA; v_gene: TRBV6-5; CDR3aa: CASSYSRGPTGELFF; CDR3nt: TGTGCCAGCAGTTACTCGCGTGGGCCAACCGGGGAGCTGTTTTTT
j_gene: TRBJ2-7; len: 14; abundance: NA; d_gene: NA; v_gene: TRBV9; CDR3aa: CASSVGGVGDEQYF; CDR3nt: TGTGCCAGCAGCGTAGGCGGGGTAGGGGACGAGCAGTACTTC